The rows below give T cell receptor beta chains drawn from one sample of a study of post-analysis software for immune sequencing data. TCRdb re-called the PCR reads with MiXCR, one entry per CDR3 protein. The table records fewer than 850,000 distinct CDR3 sequences, about 32% of them present only once. The specimen was blood. The receptors were gathered from a girl between 10 and 17 years old with multiple sclerosis. CDR3s include the opening cysteine and the closing phenylalanine or tryptophan. A D gene is named only where the DNA matches it firmly. For some rows the clone size is stated as once, few or many, or as a class when expanded; others skip it.

len	d_gene	abundance	j_gene	v_gene	CDR3nt	CDR3aa
13	.	many	TRBJ1-2	TRBV7-2	TGTGCCAGCAGCTTGTCACAGGGCTATGGCTACACCTTC	CASSLSQGYGYTF
12	.	.	TRBJ2-3	TRBV29-1	TGCAGCGTTGAACCCAAAGCTCGTACGCAGTATTTT	CSVEPKARTQYF
11	.	.	TRBJ2-3	TRBV5-6	TGTGCCAACAGCCGGACGAGCACGCAGTATTTT	CANSRTSTQYF
13	TRBD1	.	TRBJ2-3	TRBV7-2	TGTGCCAGCAGCTTAGAGGGGGCGGGTACGCAGTATTTT	CASSLEGAGTQYF
17	TRBD2	once	TRBJ2-1	TRBV6-1	TGTGCCAGCACCCCTAGACTAGCGAGGAGCTCCTACAATGAGCAGGTCTTC	CASTPRLARSSYNEQVF
16	TRBD2	.	TRBJ2-3	TRBV7-2	TGTGCCAGCGCTAGGGGAAGCGGGATGGGCACAGATACGCAGTATTTT	CASARGSGMGTDTQYF
14	.	.	TRBJ1-2	TRBV5-5	TGTGCCAGCAGCTTGCTCCCCCAGGGCTATGGCTACACCTTC	CASSLLPQGYGYTF
15	.	few	TRBJ2-1	TRBV5-1	TGCGCCAGCAGCTTGACTCCATCCGGGGCAGGGGAGCAGTTCTTC	CASSLTPSGAGEQFF
15	TRBD1	.	TRBJ2-7	TRBV29-1	TGCAGCGTTGAAGTTGGGACAGGGGCGGCGTTCGAGCAGTACTTC	CSVEVGTGAAFEQYF
16	TRBD2	.	TRBJ2-3	TRBV10-3	TGTGCCATCAGTGTTTCGGCGGGGGGGGTGTCAGATACGCAGTATTTT	CAISVSAGGVSDTQYF
15	TRBD2	few	TRBJ2-3	TRBV29-1	TGCAGCACGGGTCGGGGTAGCGGGATCACAGATACGCAGTATTTT	CSTGRGSGITDTQYF
14	TRBD1	.	TRBJ1-2	TRBV29-1	TGCAGCGTAACCGGGACAGGGATTCCCTATGGCTACACCTTC	CSVTGTGIPYGYTF
13	TRBD1	.	TRBJ1-5	TRBV6-5	TGTGCCAGCAGTACGGGGACAGGTCAGCCCCAGCATTTT	CASSTGTGQPQHF
15	TRBD2	many	TRBJ2-5	TRBV6-5	TGTGCCAGCAGTTTAGCGGGGGCCGCCAAAGAGACCCAGTACTTC	CASSLAGAAKETQYF
14	TRBD1	.	TRBJ2-6	TRBV20-1	TGCAGTGCCAGGGACAGTAGGTTGTCCAACGTCCTGACTTTC	CSARDSRLSNVLTF
16	TRBD2	.	TRBJ2-5	TRBV7-2	TGTGCCAGCAGCTTACTCGGCGGGGGGGCCTGGGAGACCCAGTACTTC	CASSLLGGGAWETQYF
18	TRBD1	few	TRBJ1-5	TRBV7-2	TGTGCCAGCGCTACGGGGCGCGGACAGGGTTATAGCAATCAGCCCCAGCATTTT	CASATGRGQGYSNQPQHF
14	.	.	TRBJ2-3	TRBV20-1	TGCAGTGCTAGAGTCGTGCCCGGGAGAGATACGCAGTATTTT	CSARVVPGRDTQYF
16	.	few	TRBJ2-1	TRBV29-1	TGCAGCGTTCTCATACAGGCCGCTAGCTCCTACAATGAGCAGTTCTTC	CSVLIQAASSYNEQFF
13	.	few	TRBJ2-4	TRBV2	TGTGCCAGCAGTCAAGGGGGGGGAAACATTCAGTACTTC	CASSQGGGNIQYF
18	TRBD2	.	TRBJ2-5	TRBV7-9	TGTGCCAGCAGCGCCGAGGGACTAGCGGGGGGGCTTCGGGAGACCCAGTACTTC	CASSAEGLAGGLRETQYF
15	TRBD1	few	TRBJ1-2	TRBV7-9	TGTGCCAGCAGCCCAGAGGGACAGCACGACTATGGCTACACCTTC	CASSPEGQHDYGYTF
17	.	.	TRBJ1-1	TRBV5-1	TGCGCCAGCAGCTTGGGTCCCCAGGGACTTCGGGGGACTGGAGCTTTCTTT	CASSLGPQGLRGTGAFF
13	.	.	TRBJ2-5	TRBV20-1	TGCAGTGCCCCGTCGGTAGTAGGGGAGACCCAGTACTTC	CSAPSVVGETQYF
13	.	few	TRBJ2-7	TRBV2	TGTGCCAGCAGCCACGATCGGGGGTCCGAGCAGTACTTC	CASSHDRGSEQYF
14	.	.	TRBJ1-5	TRBV27	TGTGCCAGCAGTGCCCTCCCCCAAGGGCAGCCCCAGCATTTT	CASSALPQGQPQHF
16	.	.	TRBJ2-4	TRBV28	TGTGCCAGCAGTTTAGGGAGGGGGCCAGCCAAAAACATTCAGTACTTC	CASSLGRGPAKNIQYF
12	.	.	TRBJ2-1	TRBV10-3	TGTGCCATCAGCTCTATTCGAGAGGAGCAGTTCTTC	CAISSIREEQFF
17	.	few	TRBJ2-7	TRBV21-1	TGTGCCAGCAGCACAGGGCCCAATGCTAGCGGGAGATACGAGCAGTACTTC	CASSTGPNASGRYEQYF
11	.	few	TRBJ2-5	TRBV20-1	TGCAGTGCCGAACCTAGAGAGACCCAGTACTTC	CSAEPRETQYF
18	TRBD2	.	TRBJ2-1	TRBV27	TGTGCCAGCAGTCCCGGGACTAGCGGGAGGCAGGTTTTAGATGAGCAGTTCTTC	CASSPGTSGRQVLDEQFF
12	.	.	TRBJ1-3	TRBV29-1	TGCAGCGCCGGGGTCTCTGGAAACACCATATATTTT	CSAGVSGNTIYF
11	.	few	TRBJ2-5	TRBV12-3/TRBV12-4	TGTGCCAGCAGTTCGCTGGACTTTCAGTACTTC	CASSSLDFQYF
15	TRBD1	few	TRBJ2-7	TRBV2	TGTGCCAGCAGCGGACAGGGGGCCCCCATCTACGAGCAGTACTTC	CASSGQGAPIYEQYF
15	.	.	TRBJ2-7	TRBV7-2	TGTGCCAGCAGCTTAAGCGCGACCAGTGGGCTCGAGCAGTACTTC	CASSLSATSGLEQYF
13	TRBD2	.	TRBJ2-1	TRBV29-1	TGCAGCGTTAGCGGGGGAGTATACAATGAGCAGTTCTTC	CSVSGGVYNEQFF
12	.	many	TRBJ2-7	TRBV29-1	TGCAGCGTTGAAGATGGACAGAACGAGCAGTACTTC	CSVEDGQNEQYF
13	.	many	TRBJ1-6	TRBV4-1	TGCGCCAGCAGCCACCTCAAGCTATCACCCCTCCACTTT	CASSHLKLSPLHF
17	TRBD2	few	TRBJ2-7	TRBV27	TGTGCCAGCAGCCGATACGCTAGCGGGAGGGCCGGGGACGAGCAGTACTTC	CASSRYASGRAGDEQYF
15	.	few	TRBJ2-7	TRBV5-1	TGCGCCAGCAGCTTGGCCCTGGGGGGTAAGGGCGAGCAGTACTTC	CASSLALGGKGEQYF
16	.	.	TRBJ2-5	TRBV7-2	TGTGCCAGCAGCCCGGGGGACGGTCGGCTTCAAGAGACCCAGTACTTC	CASSPGDGRLQETQYF
15	.	many	TRBJ1-2	TRBV3-1	TGTGCCAGCAGCCAATCGTTTAGGGGTAACTATGGCTACACCTTC	CASSQSFRGNYGYTF
18	TRBD2	few	TRBJ2-1	TRBV5-4	TGTGCCAGCAGTCAGGGACTAGCGGGAGAGGGGGGGTACAATGAGCAGTTCTTC	CASSQGLAGEGGYNEQFF
15	TRBD1	.	TRBJ1-5	TRBV6-1	TGTGCCAGCAGCGCCAACAGGGGCTTGGGTCAGCCCCAGCATTTT	CASSANRGLGQPQHF
14	.	many	TRBJ2-5	TRBV7-2	TGTGCCAGCAGCCTATTGGGACACCAAGAGACCCAGTACTTC	CASSLLGHQETQYF
14	.	.	TRBJ1-6	TRBV14	TGTGCCAGCAGCAGGGACCCTTTTAATTCACCCCTCCACTTT	CASSRDPFNSPLHF
12	.	few	TRBJ1-2	TRBV5-6	TGTGCCAGCAGCCCAGGTGAGGGACGCTACACCTTC	CASSPGEGRYTF
14	.	few	TRBJ2-5	TRBV6-5	TGTGCCAGCAGCAACCCGGGCCTAGGGGAGACCCAGTACTTC	CASSNPGLGETQYF
15	.	.	TRBJ1-2	TRBV6-4	TGTGCCAGCTCAGGGTCGCTGCCTCCAATATTGGGCTACACCTTC	CASSGSLPPILGYTF
16	TRBD2	few	TRBJ2-3	TRBV20-1	TGCAGTGCTAGTAGTGGGAGCGGGGTTTTCACAGATACGCAGTATTTT	CSASSGSGVFTDTQYF
14	.	few	TRBJ1-4	TRBV6-5	TGTGCCAGCAGTTACTCAACCGGGAATGAAAAACTGTTTTTT	CASSYSTGNEKLFF
16	TRBD1	.	TRBJ2-3	TRBV11-2	TGTGCCAGCAGCTTAGCGACAGGGGGTTTTCAAGATACGCAGTATTTT	CASSLATGGFQDTQYF
12	.	.	TRBJ1-1	TRBV6-4	TGTGCCAGCAGCGGGGGCAGCGGTGAAGCTTTCTTT	CASSGGSGEAFF
16	TRBD2	many	TRBJ2-5	TRBV15	TGTGCCACCAGCCGGGGACTAGCGGATCACGGGGAGACCCAGTACTTC	CATSRGLADHGETQYF
13	.	few	TRBJ2-5	TRBV6-5	TGTGCCAGCAGCCAGAGGTGGCAAGAGACCCAGTACTTC	CASSQRWQETQYF